Shown below are 27 T cell receptor beta chains from a single sample sequenced in a study of control samples from healthy donors and cancer patients. Sequencing used immunoSEQ multiplex PCR; TCRdb keeps in-frame clones, though not all of them. The sample consists of roughly 130,000 clones, 80% to 90% of them appearing once. Sequencing input: blood. The receptors derive from a woman aged 25-40 years in good health.

V is TRBV2 and J is TRBJ2-5, with unresolved D. CDR3 length: 11 amino acids. Looked up from germline, CDR1 is SNHLY and CDR2 is FYNNEI. Trimming left V 2 bases short and J 3 bases short, with 1 base between. CDR3 residues: CASSEKETQYF. DNA for the CDR3: TGTGCCAGCAGTGAAAAAGAGACCCAGTACTTC. The full variable domain, in which reference TRBV2 and TRBJ2-5 provide the parts outside the CDR3, is EPEVTQTPSHQVTQMGQEVILRCVPISNHLYFYWYRQILGQKVEFLVSFYNNEISEKSEIFDDQFSVERPDGSNFTLKIRSTKLEDSAMYFCASSEKETQYFGPGTRLLVL.

This clone appeared once. The chain carries TRBV18 and TRBJ1-1, with 7 positions matching TRBD1. In germline, CDR1 is KGHSH, CDR2 LQKENI. The CDR3 covers 18 residues. The ends lost 3 bases at V and 0 bases at J; junction bases unmatched: 13. The chain's CDR3 is CASSPGQRGGFMNTEAFF. CDR3 bases: TGTGCCAGCTCACCGGGACAGCGTGGGGGGTTTATGAACACTGAAGCTTTCTTT. Combining the CDR3 with reference TRBV18 and TRBJ1-1 gives the whole variable domain NAGVMQNPRHLVRRRGQEARLRCSPMKGHSHVYWYRQLPEEGLKFMVYLQKENIIDESGMPKERFSAEFPKEGPSILRIQQVVRGDSAAYFCASSPGQRGGFMNTEAFFGQGTRLTVV.

This clone has a single count. J is TRBJ2-2 and V is TRBV18, with TRBD2 as a possible D gene (6 bases). The germline CDR1 and CDR2 sequences are KGHSH and LQKENI. Trimming stripped 9 bases from V and 4 bases from J, with 18 bases between. This CDR3 region has 15 residues. This CDR3 reads CARLQLARGTGELFF. In DNA, the CDR3 is TGTGCCAGGCTTCAACTAGCCCGGGGCACCGGGGAGCTGTTTTTT.

The chain joins TRBV3-1 (or the pseudogene TRBV3-2) to TRBJ2-2; maybe TRBD2 (6 bases). V dropped 6 bases and J dropped 4 bases, with 12 bases sitting between them. The CDR3 is 14 amino acids. Germline CDR1 reads LGHDT; CDR2 reads YNNKEL (reference sequence). The CDR3 reads CASRFHGGTGELFF. The CDR3 nucleotides read TGTGCCAGCAGGTTCCACGGGGGCACCGGGGAGCTGTTTTTT.

This sequence joins TRBV11-2 and TRBJ2-2; 11 bases map to TRBD2. CDR1 and CDR2 (germline): SGHAT, FQNNGV. CDR3 size: 16 residues. V dropped 4 bases and J dropped 2; count of bases not matched to a gene: 3. In DNA, the CDR3 is TGTGCCAGCAGCTCCGGGACTAGCGGAAACACCGGGGAGCTGTTTTTT. Amino acid sequence: CASSSGTSGNTGELFF.

The CDR3 nucleotides are TGTGCCAGCGCCGAGACCGGGCCTAATGGCTACACCTTC. Protein sequence: CASAETGPNGYTF. This sequence joins TRBV28 and TRBJ1-2; the D is unclear. V was cut by 8 bases and J by 6 bases, with 16 bases left in between. Germline V CDR1 and CDR2: MDHEN, SYDVKM. The CDR3 sequence is 13 residues long.

V gene TRBV7-2 combines with J gene TRBJ1-5, with D unresolved. The CDR3 extends over 13 amino acids. Germline values: CDR1 SGHTA, CDR2 FQGNSA. Trimming took off 2 bases at V and 3 bases at J, with 5 bases between the two ends. The CDR3 DNA reads as TGTGCCAGCAGCTTAACTCCCAATCAGCCCCAGCATTTT. Encoded protein: CASSLTPNQPQHF.

CDR3 coding DNA: TGTGCCAGCAGACGGACTAGCGGTCACAATGAGCAGTTCTTC. Its protein product is CASRRTSGHNEQFF. V usage is TRBV3-1 (or the pseudogene TRBV3-2) and J usage is TRBJ2-1; TRBD2 aligns across 10 bases. The CDR3 covers 14 residues. Germline V gene data show CDR1 as LGHDT and CDR2 as YNNKEL (reference sequence). V shed 6 bases and J 5 bases; nucleotides not matched to a gene: 4.

V usage is TRBV18 and J usage is TRBJ2-2; a possible D gene is TRBD2 (5 bases). From germline, CDR1 is KGHSH and CDR2 LQKENI. The CDR3 is made up of 16 amino acids. The germline V and J ends were trimmed by 5 bases and 0 bases, with 13 bases remaining between them. The CDR3 sequence: CASSESGPANTGELFF. The CDR3 nucleotides read TGTGCCAGCTCAGAAAGCGGACCGGCGAACACCGGGGAGCTGTTTTTT. Using reference TRBV18 and TRBJ2-2 for the parts outside the CDR3, the full variable domain is NAGVMQNPRHLVRRRGQEARLRCSPMKGHSHVYWYRQLPEEGLKFMVYLQKENIIDESGMPKERFSAEFPKEGPSILRIQQVVRGDSAAYFCASSESGPANTGELFFGEGSRLTVL.

This CDR3 reads CASSYSVAGEQYF. CDR3 nucleotide sequence: TGTGCCAGCAGTTACTCGGTCGCGGGGGAGCAGTACTTC. The chain has TRBV6-5 and TRBJ2-7; the D gene is possibly TRBD2 (6 bases). The CDR3 runs 13 residues. V was pared by 0 bases and J by 7 bases, with 10 bases between. Germline loops: CDR1 MNHEY, CDR2 SVGAGI.

This chain connects TRBV10-1 to TRBJ2-1; perhaps TRBD2 as D (6 bases). Trimming took off 2 bases at V and 1 base at J, with 6 bases between the two ends. This CDR3 comprises 14 residues. The V gene's germline CDR1 is WNHNN and CDR2 SYGVQD (reference sequence). CDR3 in amino acids: CASSERESYNEQFF. The CDR3 DNA reads TGCGCCAGCAGTGAGCGGGAGTCCTACAATGAGCAGTTCTTC.

The chain joins TRBV7-3 to TRBJ2-7, with D possibly TRBD2 on 6 matching bases. V was trimmed by 3 bases and J by 3 bases, leaving 9 bases between them. This CDR3 has 13 residues. The V gene's germline CDR1 is SGHTA and CDR2 FQGTGA. CDR3 in DNA: TGTGCCAGCAGCTTCCTGGGGGGCTACGAGCAGTACTTC. Translated, it gives CASSFLGGYEQYF.

This rearrangement joins TRBV30 to TRBJ2-3; D unresolved. Germline lookup yields CDR1 GTSNPN and CDR2 SVGIG (reference sequence). CDR3 size: 12 residues. V gave up 1 base and J gave up 4 bases, with 6 bases separating them. The CDR3 nucleotides read TGTGCCTGGAGTGGGGTCCCAGATACGCAGTATTTT. This encodes CAWSGVPDTQYF.

The V call is TRBV3-1 (or the pseudogene TRBV3-2), the J call TRBJ1-2; D is undetermined. Germline CDR1 reads LGHDT; CDR2 reads YNNKEL (reference sequence). The CDR3 is made up of 14 amino acids. Deletions cut 0 bases from V and 8 bases from J, with 13 bases between. CDR3 protein: CASSQEFSGSGYTF. The CDR3 coding sequence is TGTGCCAGCAGCCAAGAATTTTCCGGGTCCGGCTACACCTTC.

This rearrangement joins TRBV21-1 to TRBJ2-1. TRBV21-1 is a listed pseudogene. CDR3 length: 15 residues. Here the CDR3 DNA reads TGTGCCAGCAGCAAAGTAGGGCCCTTCAGCAATGAGCAGTTCTTC. Encoded protein: CASSKVGPFSNEQFF.

This clone came up once. The chain is built from TRBV30 and TRBJ1-1, with D maybe TRBD1 (6 bases). The CDR3 runs 15 residues. Trimming shortened V by 0 bases and J by 0 bases, and 11 bases separated the two germline ends. In germline, CDR1 is GTSNPN, CDR2 SVGIG (reference sequence). In DNA, the CDR3 is TGTGCCTGGAGTGTACAGGGAGGGATGAACACTGAAGCTTTCTTT. Encoded protein: CAWSVQGGMNTEAFF.

This clone was seen once. The chain joins TRBV12-3 or TRBV12-4 to TRBJ1-2, with 7 bases aligning to TRBD1. This CDR3 contains 12 residues. Losses at the gene ends were 3 bases for V and 13 bases for J; bases not matched to a gene: 8. The CDR3 protein is CASSFWQGDSTF. The CDR3 region has the DNA TGTGCCAGCAGTTTTTGGCAGGGGGACTCCACCTTC.

The genes are TRBV18 and TRBJ2-6, with 8 bases lining up with TRBD1. The CDR3 has 16 residues. Germline trimming cut 4 bases from V and 0 bases from J; bases unmatched to any gene: 2. The germline CDR1 and CDR2 sequences are KGHSH and LQKENI. The CDR3: CASSQGQASGANVLTF. In DNA form, the CDR3 reads TGTGCCAGCTCACAGGGACAGGCCTCTGGGGCCAACGTCCTGACTTTC.

V is TRBV7-3 and J is TRBJ1-2; 7 nucleotides align to TRBD1. The V gene's germline CDR1 is SGHTA and CDR2 FQGTGA. V was pared by 5 bases and J by 6 bases, with 9 bases of the junction left unmatched. CDR3 size: 14 residues. The CDR3 coding sequence is TGTGCCAGCAGCACTACGCCCAGGGGGGATGGCTACACCTTC. Translation gives CASSTTPRGDGYTF.

The V gene is TRBV4-1, the J gene TRBJ2-3, with D hard to call. The CDR3 contains 16 residues. Germline assignment: CDR1 MGHRA and CDR2 YSYEKL. Trimming removed 1 base at V and 0 bases at J, with 11 bases between. CDR3 sequence reads: CASSQVGVGSTDTQYF. The CDR3 DNA is TGCGCCAGCAGCCAAGTAGGTGTCGGCAGCACAGATACGCAGTATTTT.

This clone was seen only once. V gene TRBV7-2 combines with J gene TRBJ2-7, with D possibly being TRBD1 (6 bases). Per germline, CDR1 SGHTA and CDR2 FQGNSA. The CDR3 runs to 14 residues. The germline V and J ends were trimmed by 5 bases and 3 bases, with 14 bases remaining between them. The CDR3 nucleotides read TGTGCCAGCAGCGGGGGACGAGGGGGCTACGAGCAGTACTTC. It yields the protein CASSGGRGGYEQYF.

The chain recombines TRBV5-1 with TRBJ1-1; D not resolved. Trimming cost V 0 bases and J 0 bases, with 9 bases left between them. This CDR3 has 15 residues. Germline V gives CDR1 SGHRS, CDR2 YFSETQ. CDR3 coding DNA: TGCGCCAGCAGCTTGGACGTCAGGCTGAACACTGAAGCTTTCTTT. Translation gives CASSLDVRLNTEAFF.

CDR3 sequence: CASSFTGEADTQYF. The CDR3 DNA reads TGTGCCAGCAGCTTTACGGGGGAGGCAGATACGCAGTATTTT. The chain combines TRBV7-9 with TRBJ2-3; D is possibly TRBD2 (6 bases). Germline V gives CDR1 SEHNR, CDR2 FQNEAQ (reference sequence). Trimming removed 3 bases at V and 4 bases at J, with 11 bases between. The CDR3 sequence is 14 residues long.

There are a few counts of this clone. V gene TRBV7-3 combines with J gene TRBJ2-7; tentative D call: TRBD1 (6 bases). Trimming removed 0 bases from V and 7 bases from J, with 16 bases in between. CDR3 size: 15 residues. In germline, CDR1 is SGHTA, CDR2 FQGTGA. CDR3 residues: CASSLTDRNPGEQYF. In nucleotides, the CDR3 is TGTGCCAGCAGCTTAACCGACAGGAACCCAGGGGAGCAGTACTTC. The whole variable domain, filled in from reference TRBV7-3 and TRBJ2-7, reads GAGVSQTPSNKVTEKGKYVELRCDPISGHTALYWYRQSLGQGPEFLIYFQGTGAADDSGLPNDRFFAVRPEGSVSTLKIQRTERGDSAVYLCASSLTDRNPGEQYFGPGTRLTVT.

The chain carries TRBV5-6 and TRBJ2-5, with 13 positions matching TRBD2. The CDR3 has 19 residues. Germline V lookup: CDR1 SGHDT, CDR2 YYEEEE. Losses at the gene ends were 4 bases for V and 2 bases for J; bases not matched to a gene: 14. This CDR3 is CASSLRLAGGSKPQETQYF. CDR3 coding DNA: TGTGCCAGCAGCCTACGACTAGCGGGAGGTTCCAAACCACAAGAGACCCAGTACTTC.

The chain combines TRBV9 with TRBJ2-2; the D is unclear. The CDR3 totals 13 residues. Germline V gives CDR1 SGDLS, CDR2 YYNGEE. Trimming pared 1 base from V and 6 bases from J, leaving 7 bases between. This CDR3 reads CASSVLPSGELFF. The CDR3 bases are TGTGCCAGCAGCGTACTGCCGTCCGGGGAGCTGTTTTTT.

The V and J genes are TRBV6-1 and TRBJ1-1; D gene unclear. The CDR3 totals 12 residues. The V end lost 0 bases, the J end lost 8 bases, and 7 bases lay between the germline ends. The V gene's germline CDR1 is MNHNS and CDR2 SASEGT. The chain's CDR3 is CASSEASREAFF. The CDR3 nucleotides read TGTGCCAGCAGTGAAGCTTCTAGGGAAGCTTTCTTT.